Listed below are T cell receptor beta chains from one sample, sequenced in a study of blood T cell repertoires in COVID-19. Data came from immunoSEQ multiplex PCR; TCRdb stores just in-frame clones and leaves some out. The sample lists 76,000 or so clones, 70% to 90% seen once, with approximately 15% in the top ten. The source material was peripheral blood. The receptors come from an older man in a cohort sampled during active COVID-19. Each CDR3 is given with its conserved first and last residue. D genes are given only for firm matches. Some rows have no size entry. The others give once, few or many, or a class for an expanded clone.

TRBV5-1	TRBJ1-1	.	15	.	CASKFFQQGGTEAFF	TGCGCCAGCAAATTTTTCCAGCAGGGTGGTACTGAAGCTTTCTTT
TRBV7-9	TRBJ1-1	.	16	.	CASSLYTPGGGTEAFF	TGTGCCAGCAGCTTATACACACCCGGCGGAGGCACTGAAGCTTTCTTT
TRBV10-3	TRBJ1-6	TRBD1	16	.	CAISNRGSSYNSPLHF	TGTGCCATCAGTAACAGGGGGAGCTCCTATAATTCACCCCTCCACTTT
TRBV5-1	TRBJ2-6	.	15	once	CASSTGNSGANVLTF	TGCGCCAGCAGCACCGGGAACTCTGGGGCCAACGTCCTGACTTTC
TRBV4-2	TRBJ1-6	TRBD1	20	.	CASSQVSGTGAGSYNSPLHF	TGTGCCAGCAGCCAAGTTTCCGGGACAGGGGCGGGCTCCTATAATTCACCCCTCCACTTT
TRBV9	TRBJ1-1	.	13	once	CASSRDSYTEAFF	TGTGCCAGCAGCCGAGACAGTTACACTGAAGCTTTCTTT
TRBV23-1	TRBJ2-4	.	20	.	CASSQCLAYPKGVAKNIQYF	TGCGCCAGCAGTCAATGTTTGGCCTATCCTAAAGGGGTCGCCAAAAACATTCAGTACTTC
TRBV19	TRBJ1-5	TRBD1	15	few	CASSLGQVSNQPQHF	TGTGCCAGTAGTTTGGGACAGGTTAGCAATCAGCCCCAGCATTTT
TRBV2	TRBJ2-4	.	13	once	CASKMEGLGIQYF	TGTGCCAGCAAGATGGAGGGTTTGGGCATTCAGTACTTC
TRBV5-1	TRBJ2-2	.	13	.	CASSLADTGELFF	TGCGCCAGCAGCTTGGCGGACACCGGGGAGCTGTTTTTT
TRBV7-8	TRBJ1-6	.	17	.	CASSLGGGSSYNSPLHF	TGTGCCAGCAGCTTGGGGGGAGGTAGCTCCTATAATTCACCCCTCCACTTT
TRBV5-1	TRBJ1-3	TRBD1	19	.	CASRGGTGLFSSSGNTIYF	TGCGCCAGCCGCGGGGGGACAGGGTTATTCTCCAGCTCTGGAAACACCATATATTTT
TRBV6-5	TRBJ1-5	.	14	.	CASSYSADNQPQHF	TGTGCCAGCAGTTACTCGGCGGACAATCAGCCCCAGCATTTT
TRBV27	TRBJ1-1	.	13	.	CASSRHMNTEAFF	TGTGCCAGCAGTCGACACATGAACACTGAAGCTTTCTTT
TRBV5-1	TRBJ1-1	.	15	.	CASSLGSGSPTEAFF	TGCGCCAGCAGCTTGGGATCCGGGAGTCCCACTGAAGCTTTCTTT
TRBV27	TRBJ2-7	TRBD1	14	.	CASSYGQGHYEQYF	TGTGCCAGCAGTTATGGACAGGGTCACTACGAGCAGTACTTC
TRBV2	TRBJ2-2	.	14	.	CASSLTSTSGELFF	TGTGCCAGCAGTCTGACTAGTACGTCCGGGGAGCTGTTTTTT
TRBV10-3	TRBJ1-2	TRBD1	14	few	CATSGTGGGRGYTF	TGTGCCACCTCCGGGACAGGGGGAGGGAGAGGCTACACCTTC
TRBV7-3	TRBJ2-6	.	15	.	CASSLEGRGANVLTF	TGTGCCAGCAGCTTAGAGGGCCGTGGGGCCAACGTCCTGACTTTC
TRBV5-4	TRBJ2-3	TRBD2	17	.	CASSSKIGTSGGDTQYF	TGTGCCAGCAGCTCGAAAATCGGGACTAGCGGGGGGGATACGCAGTATTTT
TRBV7-2	TRBJ1-6	TRBD1	14	.	CASSPDRVNSPLHF	TGTGCCAGCAGCCCGGACAGGGTTAATTCACCCCTCCACTTT
TRBV5-4	TRBJ2-3	TRBD1	14	.	CASSLDRGRDTQYF	TGTGCCAGCAGCCTGGACAGGGGGCGCGATACGCAGTATTTT
TRBV5-5	TRBJ1-1	TRBD1	15	.	CASSFSGGSDTEAFF	TGTGCCAGCAGCTTTTCAGGGGGCTCGGACACTGAAGCTTTCTTT
TRBV7-9	TRBJ1-4	.	16	.	CASSLDLQGSGEKLFF	TGTGCCAGCAGCTTAGATCTGCAGGGTTCCGGGGAAAAACTGTTTTTT
TRBV2	TRBJ2-3	.	15	.	CASRKQGKGTDTQYF	TGTGCCAGCAGGAAACAGGGAAAAGGCACAGATACGCAGTATTTT
TRBV4-2	TRBJ2-3	TRBD1	15	.	CASSLGTGGPDTQYF	TGTGCCAGCAGCCTGGGGACAGGGGGCCCAGATACGCAGTATTTT
TRBV2	TRBJ1-4	.	15	few	CASRGQYSTNEKLFF	TGTGCCAGCAGGGGGCAGTATTCAACTAATGAAAAACTGTTTTTT
TRBV10-3	TRBJ2-1	TRBD1	15	.	CAISLGQGAYNEQFF	TGTGCCATCAGCCTGGGACAGGGAGCCTACAATGAGCAGTTCTTC
TRBV27	TRBJ1-2	.	13	.	CASSKQGIGGYTF	TGTGCCAGCAGCAAACAGGGAATCGGTGGCTACACCTTC
TRBV28	TRBJ2-2	.	12	.	CASTAMAGELFF	TGTGCCAGCACCGCTATGGCCGGGGAGCTGTTTTTT
TRBV5-1	TRBJ1-2	.	13	once	CASRSDLNYGYTF	TGCGCCAGCAGAAGCGATCTTAACTATGGCTACACCTTC
TRBV19	TRBJ2-3	.	10	.	CATRRDTQYF	TGTGCCACGCGGCGTGATACGCAGTATTTT
TRBV6-5	TRBJ1-2	.	13	.	CASSYKAGYGYTF	TGTGCCAGCAGTTACAAGGCAGGGTATGGCTACACCTTC
TRBV18	TRBJ1-2	TRBD1	16	.	CASSPLAGQGAGGYTF	TGTGCCAGCTCACCGCTTGCTGGACAGGGGGCTGGCGGCTACACCTTC
TRBV2	TRBJ1-6	.	13	few	CASSDGGLSPLHF	TGTGCCAGCAGTGACGGGGGACTGTCACCCCTCCACTTT
TRBV5-5	TRBJ1-6	TRBD1	16	.	CASSLQGASYNSPLHF	TGTGCCAGCAGCTTGCAGGGGGCATCCTATAATTCACCCCTCCACTTT
TRBV7-9	TRBJ1-1	TRBD1	13	.	CASSFEGASEAFF	TGTGCCAGCAGCTTCGAGGGGGCGTCTGAAGCTTTCTTT
TRBV7-2	TRBJ1-1	TRBD1	16	.	CASSVTRQGAGTEAFF	TGTGCCAGCAGCGTTACCCGACAGGGGGCAGGCACTGAAGCTTTCTTT
TRBV6-5	TRBJ1-2	.	14	.	CASTNGGPGYGYTF	TGTGCCAGCACCAACGGGGGGCCTGGCTATGGCTACACCTTC
TRBV5-1	TRBJ1-2	TRBD1	13	.	CASSLAERTGSTF	TGCGCCAGCAGCTTGGCCGAGCGGACAGGGAGTACCTTC
TRBV4-1	TRBJ1-5	.	15	.	CASSQETSSNQPQHF	TGCGCCAGCAGCCAAGAAACCAGTAGCAATCAGCCCCAGCATTTT
TRBV28	TRBJ1-5	TRBD1	17	once	CASRGRDSWLGNQPQHF	TGTGCCAGCAGGGGCCGGGACAGTTGGCTGGGCAATCAGCCCCAGCATTTT
TRBV2	TRBJ1-2	TRBD1	16	.	CASSGNVGQGRHGYTF	TGTGCCAGCAGTGGAAACGTGGGACAGGGGCGGCATGGCTACACCTTC
TRBV5-1	TRBJ2-5	TRBD1	15	few	CASSLNRGRQETQYF	TGCGCCAGCAGCTTAAACAGGGGTCGACAAGAGACCCAGTACTTC
TRBV5-1	TRBJ2-3	.	13	once	CASSPSGTDTQYF	TGCGCCAGCAGCCCTAGCGGCACAGATACGCAGTATTTT